The following is a T cell receptor (beta chain) sequence with its context. CDR3 length: 17 residues. V was trimmed by 6 bases and J by 2 bases, leaving 21 bases between them. This sample stems from a study of blood T cells in healthy people across ages. Sample-barcoded 5' priming and a J-beta primer mix drove a second PCR of roughly 6 to 12 cycles. From the 5' RACE reads, TCRdb called clonotypes with MiXCR, one entry per CDR3 protein. The data show about 1.6 million distinct CDR3 sequences, around 36% seen once. The study recruited healthy Caucasian donors from Russia who were aged about 6 to 95. Sequenced material: blood. The chain links TRBV12-3 or TRBV12-4 to TRBJ2-3; D is unclear. This receptor was taken from a woman aged 25 to 39 in good health. The CDR3 region has the DNA TGTGCCAGCAGCCAACTTGACAAAGGGCCCGACACAGATACGCAGTATTTT. This sequence encodes CASSQLDKGPDTDTQYF.